This record looks at one T cell receptor beta chain sequence and its context. Its antigen is not identified. Indicated time point: blood 4 weeks post-SBRT, at nephrectomy. Treatment in this sample: 15 Gy SBRT to primary tumor, nephrectomy 4 weeks later. Nephrectomy followed 15 Gy stereotactic body radiation by 4 weeks. The tumor was a clear cell renal cell carcinoma. The germline V gene encodes CDR1 MDHEN and CDR2 SYDVKM. V lost 8 bases to trimming and J lost 1 base; unmatched junction nucleotides: 4. This CDR3 has 14 residues. Using immunoSEQ multiplex PCR, the repertoire was profiled, and TCRdb retains in-frame clones only, with some absent. This sample has around 74,000 clones, with around 78% found just once. The data derive from a study of radiation and T cells in renal cell carcinoma. Notes on the study in general: No pretreatment tumor biopsies were available for baseline clonotypes. Top tumor clonotypes rose in blood 2 weeks post-radiation, then contracted.

The chain carries TRBV28 and TRBJ2-7, with 11 bases matching TRBD1. The sequence came from a woman aged 55-75 years with renal cell carcinoma. This specimen consisted of blood, obtained from a patient whose treatment included radiotherapy and nephrectomy. DNA of the CDR3: TGTGCCAGCCCCCGGGACAGGGGGTCCTACGAGCAGTACTTC. Protein sequence: CASPRDRGSYEQYF.